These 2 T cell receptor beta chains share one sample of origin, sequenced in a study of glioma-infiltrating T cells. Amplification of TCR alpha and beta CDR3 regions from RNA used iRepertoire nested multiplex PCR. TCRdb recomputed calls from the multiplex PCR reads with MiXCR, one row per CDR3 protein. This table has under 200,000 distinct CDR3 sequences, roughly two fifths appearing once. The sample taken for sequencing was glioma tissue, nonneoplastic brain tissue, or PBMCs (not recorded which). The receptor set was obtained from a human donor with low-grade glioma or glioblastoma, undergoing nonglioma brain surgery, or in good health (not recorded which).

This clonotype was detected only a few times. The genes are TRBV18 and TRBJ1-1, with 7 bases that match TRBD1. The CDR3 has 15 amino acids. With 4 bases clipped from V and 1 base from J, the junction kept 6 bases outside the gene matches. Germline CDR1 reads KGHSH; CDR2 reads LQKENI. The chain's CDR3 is CASSLETGENTEAFF. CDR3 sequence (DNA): TGTGCCAGCTCACTGGAAACAGGGGAGAACACTGAAGCTTTCTTT.

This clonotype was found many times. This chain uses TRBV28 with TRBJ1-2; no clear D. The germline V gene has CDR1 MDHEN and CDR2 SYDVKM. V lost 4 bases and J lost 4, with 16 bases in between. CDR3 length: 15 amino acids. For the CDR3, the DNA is TGTGCCAGCAGTTCTGTGGATGCCGGCGGCTATGGCTACACCTTC. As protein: CASSSVDAGGYGYTF.